This TCR beta chain originates from a study of blood T cell repertoires in COVID-19 (dated by TCRdb to about 2020). About the study as a whole: Collaborator samples came from the United States, Italy and Spain and covered acute and convalescent phases of COVID-19. The dataset comprised deeply sampled blood TCRbeta repertoires from subjects exposed to, actively infected with, or recovered from COVID-19. Nearly every sample came with metadata listing a de-identified subject ID, COVID-19 status, age in years and sex. Where available, HLA class I and class II types were taken from metadata supplied by the sample provider and were not determined by assay-based typing. The material from the prospective study consisted of cDNA or gDNA derived from T cells, B-cell-depleted T cells, or PBMCs. The samples were drawn from the first 160 participants of the ongoing ImmuneRACE study and from 950 to 1,500 subjects provided by 6 global collaborators. The repertoires were released in a freely available public database intended as a resource for research on the immune response to SARS-CoV-2.

TCRbeta CDR3 regions were amplified from genomic DNA by means of the immunoSEQ Assay, a bias-controlled multiplex PCR. The authors' analysis ran thus. The number of nucleated cells in each sample was estimated from the amplification of reference gene primers within the assay. Sequence reads were collapsed and filtered to measure the absolute abundance of every unique TCRbeta CDR3 rearrangement. For each sample, productive Simpson clonality was calculated as the square root of Simpson's diversity index across productive rearrangements. TCRdb holds this immuneACCESS table with in-frame rearrangements only. Some clones are missing; in checked studies, unresolved V genes explain under half, and the rest has no known cause. V and J calls and clone size follow that table, whereas D and trimming were derived from the DNA. Recorded for this sample are over 85,000 clones; nearly 90% of them occurred a single time. 4% to 5% of the sample comes from the top ten.

V loses 3 bases, J loses 2 bases, and the germline ends lie 13 bases apart. From cysteine to phenylalanine, the CDR3 is 15 amino acids long. The retained sequence is limited to the CDR3, 45 bases, with the frame set at the first base. Taken from the germline V gene, the CDR1 and CDR2 loops are KGHSH and LQKENI. The sample holds one count of this clone. Its antigen remains unidentified. No much larger clonotype is one base removed from it; base qualities were not supplied. Each collaborating institution followed its own protocols to collect whole blood in K2EDTA tubes. Collaborator samples were shipped for TCRbeta analysis as frozen whole blood, isolated PBMCs, or DNA extracted from either sample type. What the research found in general, with its limitations: Clinical and demographic metadata were provided uncurated, with the amount varying by source and participant.

The chain uses TRBV18 and TRBJ2-5, with TRBD1 tentatively as D gene (6 bases match). Sequencing was performed on peripheral blood. This clonotype was sampled from a man aged 70-80 years with acute or convalescent COVID-19. The DNA reads as follows: TGTGCCAGCTCACCGGCTGGGGGCCTACAAGAGACCCAGTACTTC. It translates as CASSPAGGLQETQYF.